This paragraph covers one T cell receptor beta chain sequence. The antigen is not known. These data are taken from a study of vaccination effects on CD4 cells after COVID-19. Germline CDR1 reads MRHNA; CDR2 reads SNTAGT. This CDR3 is 13 amino acids long. V gave up 6 bases and J gave up 4 bases; unmatched junction bases: 4. Study-level points and caveats: Cross-reactivity with common cold coronaviruses was shown by only 1 of 255 vaccine-induced clones in healthy vaccinees.

TCRdb's copy holds only in-frame clones and misses some; the assay was immunoSEQ multiplex PCR. Among around 60,000 clones, roughly 72% were seen once, and the ten largest hold roughly 1.2%. Within the ViraFEST assay, antigen-specific CD4+ T cells underwent expansion with viral peptide pools prior to sequencing. Subsequent to 10 days of culture, CD4+ T cells were isolated. It was two doses of either the BNT162b2 or mRNA-1273 vaccine that participants received. None of these healthy vaccinees had been infected with SARS-CoV-2 before vaccination. Source: CD4+ T cells from PBMCs cultured with HCoV-229E spike peptides, taken after COVID-19 vaccination. This receptor was taken from a human donor who received a COVID-19 vaccine. The chain couples TRBV6-4 to TRBJ1-1; 8 positions agree with TRBD1. CDR3 nucleotides: TGTGCCAGCAGAGCTACAGGGGGCACTGAAGCTTTCTTT. Its translation: CASRATGGTEAFF.